Listed below are T cell receptor beta chains from one sample, sequenced in a study of blood T cells in healthy people across ages. One entry per CDR3 protein, called by TCRdb with MiXCR from the 5' RACE reads. The sample yields over a million distinct CDR3 sequences, 35% to 45% seen once. The sample was blood. These receptors all come from a woman aged 18 to 35 in good health. Each CDR3 is given with its conserved first and last residue. A D gene is named only where the DNA matches it firmly. For some rows the clone size is stated as once, few or many, or as a class when expanded; others skip it.

>TRBV7-8|TRBD1|few|TRBJ2-3
TGTGCCAGCAGCTCCTACCCGGGACAGGGTTTAAATACGCAGTATTTT
CASSSYPGQGLNTQYF
>TRBV20-1|TRBD1|few|TRBJ1-2
TGCAGTGCTAAACAGGGGGCCTATGGCTACACCTTC
CSAKQGAYGYTF
>TRBV20-1|TRBD1|few|TRBJ2-1
TGCAGTGCTCGACGCTCCGGGACAGGACGCCGTGATGAGCAGTTCTTC
CSARRSGTGRRDEQFF
>TRBV6-6|-|-|TRBJ1-5
TGTGCCAGCAGTTACGGCAGGGGCTTGGGGCAGCCCCAGCATTTT
CASSYGRGLGQPQHF
>TRBV28|-|-|TRBJ1-5
TGTGCCAGCAGTTTAGAACTCGTAACCCCTTATAGCAATCAGCCCCAGCATTTT
CASSLELVTPYSNQPQHF
>TRBV9|-|few|TRBJ2-3
TGTGCCAGCAGCGTAGCTCCGCAGTCGACGCAGTATTTT
CASSVAPQSTQYF
>TRBV7-9|TRBD2|-|TRBJ2-7
TGTGCCAGCAGCACTATAGCGGGCTCCTACGAGCAGTACTTC
CASSTIAGSYEQYF
>TRBV19|-|-|TRBJ2-5
TGTGCCAGTAGTACCGACAAGCGTTACCAAGAGACCCAGTACTTC
CASSTDKRYQETQYF
>TRBV4-3|-|few|TRBJ2-4
TGCGCCAGCAGCCAAGACCTGGTCGGGACGATAGCCAAAAACATTCAGTACTTC
CASSQDLVGTIAKNIQYF
>TRBV5-1|TRBD1|-|TRBJ1-5
TGCGCCAACAGCTCGGGACAGGGTGACAATCAGCCCCAGCATTTT
CANSSGQGDNQPQHF
>TRBV20-1|TRBD2|few|TRBJ2-5
TGCAGTGCTAGAGATGTGCTAGCGGGAGAGACCCAGTACTTC
CSARDVLAGETQYF
>TRBV10-3|TRBD2|-|TRBJ2-1
TGTGCCATCAGCGTAGCGGGAGCCTACAATGAGCAGTTCTTC
CAISVAGAYNEQFF